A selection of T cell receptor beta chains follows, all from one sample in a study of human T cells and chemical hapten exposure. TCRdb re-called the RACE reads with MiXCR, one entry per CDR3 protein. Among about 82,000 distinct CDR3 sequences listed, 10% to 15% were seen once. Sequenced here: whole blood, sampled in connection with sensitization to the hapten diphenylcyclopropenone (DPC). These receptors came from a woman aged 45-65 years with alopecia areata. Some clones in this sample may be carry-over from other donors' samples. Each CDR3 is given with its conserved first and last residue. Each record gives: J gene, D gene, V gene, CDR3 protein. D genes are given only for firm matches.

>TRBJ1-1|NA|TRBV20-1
CSARSPGRAEAFF
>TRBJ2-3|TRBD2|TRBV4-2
CASSQEWGPSAGGGYTQYF
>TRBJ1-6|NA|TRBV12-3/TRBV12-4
CASREQGWDPVNSPLHF
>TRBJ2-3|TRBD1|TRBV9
CASSAQGAVGTQYF
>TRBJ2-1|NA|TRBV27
CASGHTSSYNEQFF
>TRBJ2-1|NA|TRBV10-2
CASSELNEQFF
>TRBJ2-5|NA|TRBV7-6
CASSSLQQETQYF
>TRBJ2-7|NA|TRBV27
CASSSKTGGNEQYF
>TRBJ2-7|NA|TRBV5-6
CASSLLVTASGATYEQYF
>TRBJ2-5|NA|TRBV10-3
CAIGQVERETQYF
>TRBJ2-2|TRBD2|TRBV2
CATQSGSYNTGELFF
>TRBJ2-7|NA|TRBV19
CASSFRDSDYEQYF
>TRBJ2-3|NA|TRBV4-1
CASSQSTGGMADTQYF
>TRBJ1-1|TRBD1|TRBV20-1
CSAGTGGHTEAFF
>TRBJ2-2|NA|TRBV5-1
CASSLGPGFANTGELFF
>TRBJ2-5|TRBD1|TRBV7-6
CASSLAQGARETQYF
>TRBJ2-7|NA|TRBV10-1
CASSVDGYEQYF
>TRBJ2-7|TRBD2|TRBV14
CASSPRLAGVGEQYF
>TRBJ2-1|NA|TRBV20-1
CSAQGTPSEQFF
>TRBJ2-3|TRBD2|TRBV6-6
CASSLAGARTDTQYF
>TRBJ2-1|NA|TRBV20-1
CSLGGPSSYNEQFF
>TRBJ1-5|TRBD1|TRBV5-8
CASRLAWTGDNQPQHF
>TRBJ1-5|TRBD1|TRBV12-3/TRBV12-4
CASSTGQGNNQPQHF
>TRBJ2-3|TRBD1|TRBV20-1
CSGTGTGLSTDTQYF
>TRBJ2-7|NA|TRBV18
CASSAGTYEQYF
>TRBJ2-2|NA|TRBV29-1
CSVSNTGELFF
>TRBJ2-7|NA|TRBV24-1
CATSGKGSYEQYF
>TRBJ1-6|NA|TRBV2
CASSEGAGLYSPLHF
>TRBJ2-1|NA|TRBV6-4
CASSDSSVARAEQFF
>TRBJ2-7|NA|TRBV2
CASSEAPVLGHEQYF
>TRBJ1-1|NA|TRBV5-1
CASSLNKNTEAFF
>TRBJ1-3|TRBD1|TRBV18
CASSPTRDRLSGNTIYF
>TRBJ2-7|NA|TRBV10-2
CASSANSYEQYF
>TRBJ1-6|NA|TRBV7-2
CASSLWGVGNSPLHF
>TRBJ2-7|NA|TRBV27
CASSSRPYEQYF
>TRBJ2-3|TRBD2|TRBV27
CASSLSGRAGGDTQYF
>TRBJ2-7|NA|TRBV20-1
CSATVGGLRSYEQYF
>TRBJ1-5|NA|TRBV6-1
CASSVQGGPQPQHF
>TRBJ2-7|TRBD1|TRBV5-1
CASRPTTGQTYEQYF
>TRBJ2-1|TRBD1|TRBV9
CASTMGQGGQQFF
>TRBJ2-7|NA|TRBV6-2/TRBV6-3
CASSLTRLEQYF
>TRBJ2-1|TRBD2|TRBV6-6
CASSSTSGRSYEQFF